The 30 T cell receptor beta chains below come from one sample, sequenced in a study of blood T cell repertoires in COVID-19. The method was immunoSEQ multiplex PCR; TCRdb's version includes in-frame clones alone and lacks a portion of them. Here the sample spans some 200,000 clones, over 75% being singletons. What was sequenced was peripheral blood. These receptors all come from a woman aged 40 to 50 with acute or convalescent COVID-19.

This clone is a singleton in its sample. This chain links TRBV18 with TRBJ1-4; D ambiguous. Germline V lookup: CDR1 KGHSH, CDR2 LQKENI. Trimming left V 6 bases short and J 0 bases short, with 14 bases between. The CDR3 totals 16 residues. CDR3: CASSPALAATNEKLFF. The CDR3 DNA is TGTGCCAGCTCGCCTGCCCTGGCCGCAACTAATGAAAAACTGTTTTTT.

The rearrangement uses TRBV6-1 and TRBJ1-5; perhaps TRBD1 as D (5 bases). The V end lost 3 bases, the J end lost 2 bases, and 14 bases lay between the germline ends. The CDR3 loop spans 16 amino acids. Germline V gene sequence: CDR1 MNHNS, CDR2 SASEGT. CDR3 residues: CASSDPPRGGNQPQHF. The CDR3, as DNA: TGTGCCAGCAGTGACCCCCCTCGGGGGGGCAATCAGCCCCAGCATTTT.

The chain uses TRBV6-5 and TRBJ2-7, with 7 nucleotides matching TRBD2. Trimming removed 2 bases from V and 3 bases from J; junction bases left unmatched: 7. CDR3 length: 15 residues. Germline CDR1 reads MNHEY; CDR2 reads SVGAGI. The CDR3 loop is CASSYNPPGGYEQYV. The CDR3 DNA follows: TGTGCCAGCAGTTACAACCCACCGGGAGGCTACGAGCAGTACGTC.

The table lists this clone with a count of one. This chain joins TRBV2 and TRBJ1-2; the D gene is possibly TRBD1 (5 bases). V gave up 3 bases and J gave up 3 bases, with 14 bases separating them. Germline loops: CDR1 SNHLY, CDR2 FYNNEI. The CDR3 runs to 15 residues. CDR3 DNA sequence: TGTGCCAGCAGTGATAGCAGGGCCGCGGACTATGGCTACACCTTC. It codes for CASSDSRAADYGYTF.

This chain joins TRBV11-2 and TRBJ1-6; D unresolved. Germline CDR1 reads SGHAT; CDR2 reads FQNNGV. CDR3 length: 16 amino acids. The V gene lost 4 bases and the J gene lost 10 bases, with 20 bases spanning the gap. CDR3 bases: TGTGCCAGCAGCTCCCCGAACGGGGTTTTCGGGTCACCCCTCCACTTT. Translated, it gives CASSSPNGVFGSPLHF.

The chain employs TRBV7-6 and TRBJ1-6; TRBD1 matches at 7 bases. Germline values: CDR1 SGHVS, CDR2 FNYEAQ. The CDR3 length is 14 residues. The trim removed 5 bases at V and 6 bases at J, leaving 4 bases unmatched. CDR3 nucleotides: TGTGCCAGCAGCAGGGGGCCGGTTAATTCACCCCTCCACTTT. Translation gives CASSRGPVNSPLHF.

This chain joins TRBV7-2 and TRBJ1-2; D gene uncertain. The germline gives CDR1 SGHTA, CDR2 FQGNSA. The CDR3 contains 13 residues. V lost 2 bases and J 4 bases, leaving 8 bases between the germline ends. In nucleotides, the CDR3 is TGTGCCAGCAGCTTATTGGAGGGCTATGGCTACACCTTC. Protein sequence: CASSLLEGYGYTF.

CDR3 sequence (DNA): TGTGCCAGCAGCTTAGGAGTAAGCGGGGGGTTGATTTACGAGCAGTACGTC. Amino acid sequence: CASSLGVSGGLIYEQYV. The rearrangement links TRBV7-8 to TRBJ2-7, with 9 bases matching TRBD2. CDR1 SGHVS and CDR2 FQNEAQ come from the germline V gene. With 1 base clipped from V and 4 bases from J, the junction kept 11 bases outside the gene matches. The CDR3 spans 17 residues.

The V and J genes are TRBV3-1 (or the pseudogene TRBV3-2) and TRBJ1-3, with TRBD1 as a possible D gene (6 bases). The ends were cut back, 4 bases at V and 0 bases at J, with 7 bases in the middle. The CDR3 sequence is 14 residues long. Germline V gene data show CDR1 as LGHDT and CDR2 as YNNKEL (reference sequence). The CDR3 protein is CASSRTDSGNTIYF. CDR3 nucleotide sequence: TGTGCCAGCAGCCGGACAGACTCTGGAAACACCATATATTTT.

The chain uses TRBV18 and TRBJ1-2; the D is unclear. Germline V gene sequence: CDR1 KGHSH, CDR2 LQKENI. The CDR3 is 16 amino acids. Trimming pared 2 bases from V and 0 bases from J, leaving 13 bases between. CDR3 in DNA: TGTGCCAGCTCACCAGTTGAGTCGAGTTCTAACTATGGCTACACCTTC. As protein: CASSPVESSSNYGYTF.

The gene calls are TRBV9 and TRBJ1-2, with TRBD1 matching 8 bases. Trimming took 3 bases from V and 5 from J; bases not matched to a gene: 9. The germline V gene has CDR1 SGDLS and CDR2 YYNGEE. The CDR3 contains 15 residues. CDR3 nucleotide sequence: TGTGCCAGCAGCGACCGACAGGGGAATGCTTATGGCTACACCTTC. This sequence encodes CASSDRQGNAYGYTF.

The V gene is TRBV4-1, the J gene TRBJ2-7; D is unclear. The CDR3 runs to 14 residues. Germline CDR1 MGHRA, CDR2 YSYEKL. V shed 0 bases and J shed 2 bases, with 8 bases lying between them. The chain's CDR3 is CASSQEPSTYEQYV. The CDR3 DNA sequence: TGCGCCAGCAGCCAAGAGCCTAGTACCTACGAGCAGTACGTC.

V is TRBV4-1 and J is TRBJ1-2; TRBD1 aligns across 7 bases. After removal of 1 base from V and 4 bases from J, the junction contained 9 bases not matched to a gene. Germline V gene data show CDR1 as MGHRA and CDR2 as YSYEKL. CDR3 length equals 16 residues. DNA of the CDR3: TGCGCCAGCAGCCAAGTGGGCCAGGGGGTAACCTATGGCTACACCTTC. This gives the protein CASSQVGQGVTYGYTF.

The chain couples TRBV19 to TRBJ1-6; the match to TRBD1 covers 8 bases. Germline V lookup: CDR1 LNHDA, CDR2 SQIVND (reference sequence). Losses at the gene ends were 8 bases for V and 7 bases for J; bases not matched to a gene: 7. This CDR3 is 14 amino acids long. The CDR3 nucleotides are TGTGCCAGTGAGTCCCGACAGGGGAATTCACCCCTCCACTTT. Translated: CASESRQGNSPLHF.

The gene calls are TRBV10-1 and TRBJ2-7; 9 bases are shared with TRBD1. J was trimmed by 3 bases and V by 1 base; bases with no gene match: 7. This CDR3 is built from 16 residues. CDR1 WNHNN and CDR2 SYGVQD come from the germline V gene (reference sequence). The CDR3 DNA reads as TGCGCCAGCAGTGAGTTGGGACAGGGAAGAATCTACGAGCAGTACGTC. Residues: CASSELGQGRIYEQYV.

V and J are TRBV7-9 and TRBJ1-1, with D uncertain. The germline V gene encodes CDR1 SEHNR and CDR2 FQNEAQ (reference sequence). Trimming removed 4 bases from V and 5 bases from J, with 14 bases in between. The CDR3 is made up of 14 amino acids. CDR3 coding DNA: TGTGCCAGCAGCTCCCGGGGAGAAGGGACTGAAGCTTTCTTT. Protein product: CASSSRGEGTEAFF.

This chain joins TRBV10-1 and TRBJ1-6; D not certain. In germline, CDR1 is WNHNN, CDR2 SYGVQD (reference sequence). V was clipped by 2 bases and J by 13 bases, with 9 bases between them. The CDR3 is 12 amino acids. The CDR3 region is CASSEGVRPLHF. DNA for the CDR3: TGCGCCAGCAGTGAGGGCGTGAGGCCCCTCCACTTT.

The rearrangement uses TRBV11-2 and TRBJ1-4; D may be TRBD1 (6 bases). This CDR3 comprises 15 residues. Germline V gene lookup returns CDR1 SGHAT and CDR2 FQNNGV. Trimming cost V 1 base and J 5 bases, with 11 bases left between them. CDR3 amino acids: CASSLGGGPNEKLFF. CDR3 nucleotide sequence: TGTGCCAGCAGCTTAGGGGGGGGCCCCAATGAAAAACTGTTTTTT.

This clone has just one count. The chain combines TRBV7-2 with TRBJ2-1; weak D call: TRBD2 (5 bases). Trimming cost V 3 bases and J 12 bases, with 18 bases left between them. The CDR3 covers 14 residues. Germline CDR1 and CDR2: SGHTA and FQGNSA. CDR3 sequence reads: CASSFLGSRDGQFF. The CDR3 DNA reads TGTGCCAGCAGCTTCTTGGGCAGTCGGGATGGGCAGTTCTTC.

The chain recombines TRBV19 with TRBJ1-1, with 8 bases identical to TRBD1. The germline gives CDR1 LNHDA, CDR2 SQIVND (reference sequence). The trim removed 4 bases at V and 6 bases at J, leaving 7 bases unmatched. There are 14 residues in the CDR3. As DNA, the CDR3 is TGTGCCAGTAGTACGGACAGGGACGGGGCTGAAGCTTTCTTT. Its protein is CASSTDRDGAEAFF.

This chain links TRBV27 with TRBJ2-3; D remains ambiguous. The CDR3 extends over 12 amino acids. V lost 5 bases, J lost 5 bases, and 8 bases lay in between. Germline V gene lookup returns CDR1 MNHEY and CDR2 SMNVEV (reference sequence). CDR3: CASSNPGDTQYF. The CDR3, as DNA: TGTGCCAGCAGTAACCCCGGAGATACGCAGTATTTT.

This chain links TRBV6-2 or TRBV6-3 with TRBJ1-2; D uncertain. Trimming removed 0 bases at V and 8 bases at J, with 10 bases between. Germline CDR1 MNHEY, CDR2 SVGEGT. This CDR3 is 13 amino acids long. The CDR3 bases are TGTGCCAGCAGTTACTCGCCAGACAAGGGCTACACCTTC. Its translation: CASSYSPDKGYTF.

V is TRBV10-1 and J is TRBJ2-5; TRBD2 agrees at 7 bases. The V gene's germline CDR1 is WNHNN and CDR2 SYGVQD (reference sequence). J lost 2 bases, V lost 3 bases, and 6 bases had no gene match. The CDR3 runs 15 residues. The CDR3 region is CASSDFSGGQETQYF. Here the CDR3 DNA reads TGCGCCAGCAGTGACTTCTCGGGAGGTCAAGAGACCCAGTACTTC.

This chain connects TRBV30 to TRBJ2-3; TRBD1 might be the D (5 bases). This CDR3 comprises 10 residues. The V end lost 5 bases, the J end lost 10 bases, and 10 bases lay between the germline ends. Germline lookup yields CDR1 GTSNPN and CDR2 SVGIG (reference sequence). DNA for the CDR3: TGTGCCTGGTCCCAGGGTTCGCAGTATTTT. It specifies CAWSQGSQYF.

The chain joins TRBV6-5 to TRBJ2-7; D is perhaps TRBD2 (5 bases). Germline CDR1 reads MNHEY; CDR2 reads SVGAGI. The V and J ends lost 8 bases and 0 bases respectively, with 5 bases between them. The CDR3 sequence is 11 residues long. This chain's CDR3 is CASGSSYEQYV. CDR3 nucleotide sequence: TGTGCCAGCGGGAGCTCCTACGAGCAGTACGTC.

V usage is TRBV4-1 and J usage is TRBJ2-2; D unclear. Trimming shortened V by 1 base and J by 2 bases, and 5 bases separated the two germline ends. Germline V gene lookup returns CDR1 MGHRA and CDR2 YSYEKL. This CDR3 comprises 14 residues. In DNA form, the CDR3 reads TGCGCCAGCAGCCAAGGTCTCAACACCGGGGAGCTGTTTTTT. Translated, it gives CASSQGLNTGELFF.

The rearrangement links TRBV10-2 to TRBJ2-2; 9 bases align to TRBD2. Germline trimming cut 8 bases from V and 4 bases from J; bases unmatched to any gene: 11. The CDR3 runs to 16 residues. The V gene's germline CDR1 is WSHSY and CDR2 SAAADI. The CDR3 reads CASHPRTSALTGELFF. The DNA for the CDR3 is TGCGCCAGCCACCCCCGGACTAGCGCCCTCACCGGGGAGCTGTTTTTT.

The chain carries TRBV18 and TRBJ1-3; unclear D gene. The CDR3 runs 13 residues. Germline assignment: CDR1 KGHSH and CDR2 LQKENI. The germline V and J ends were trimmed by 7 bases and 3 bases, with 10 bases remaining between them. This chain's CDR3 is CASFRQFGNTIYF. The DNA of the CDR3 is TGTGCCAGCTTCCGCCAGTTTGGAAACACCATATATTTT.

The chain joins TRBV5-5 to TRBJ1-4; no reliable D call. The CDR3 spans 15 residues. V lost 0 bases to trimming and J lost 8 bases, with 14 bases between them. The V gene's germline CDR1 is SGHKS and CDR2 YYEKEE (reference sequence). CDR3 protein: CASSLGYVTGEKLFF. The CDR3 DNA follows: TGTGCCAGCAGCTTGGGATACGTGACTGGGGAAAAACTGTTTTTT.

V gene TRBV6-4 combines with J gene TRBJ2-7; 10 bases agree with TRBD2. J was trimmed by 7 bases and V by 7 bases; bases with no gene match: 10. The CDR3 is made up of 14 amino acids. Germline CDR1 reads MRHNA; CDR2 reads SNTAGT. The CDR3 loop is CASIPSGGPWEQYV. The CDR3 nucleotides read TGTGCCAGCATCCCTAGCGGGGGCCCGTGGGAGCAGTACGTC.